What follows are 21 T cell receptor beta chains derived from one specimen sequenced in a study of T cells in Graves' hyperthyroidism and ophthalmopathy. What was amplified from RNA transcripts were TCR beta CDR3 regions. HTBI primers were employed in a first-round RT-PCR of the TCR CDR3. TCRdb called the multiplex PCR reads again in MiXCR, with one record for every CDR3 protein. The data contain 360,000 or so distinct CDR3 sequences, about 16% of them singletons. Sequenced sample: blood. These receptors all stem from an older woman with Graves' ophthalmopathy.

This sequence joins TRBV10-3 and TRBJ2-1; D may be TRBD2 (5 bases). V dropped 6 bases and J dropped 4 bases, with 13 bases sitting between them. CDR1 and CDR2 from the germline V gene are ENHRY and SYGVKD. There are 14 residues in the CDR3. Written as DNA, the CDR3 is TGTGCCATCAGAGGGAGTGAGCTGTACAATGAGCAGTTCTTC. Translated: CAIRGSELYNEQFF.

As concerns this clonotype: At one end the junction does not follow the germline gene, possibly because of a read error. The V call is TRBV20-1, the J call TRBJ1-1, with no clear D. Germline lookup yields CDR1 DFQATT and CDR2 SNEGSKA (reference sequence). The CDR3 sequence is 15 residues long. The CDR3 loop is CSTSGVARMNTEAFF. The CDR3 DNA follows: TGCAGTACTAGTGGTGTGGCCAGAATGAACACTGAAGCTTTCTTT.

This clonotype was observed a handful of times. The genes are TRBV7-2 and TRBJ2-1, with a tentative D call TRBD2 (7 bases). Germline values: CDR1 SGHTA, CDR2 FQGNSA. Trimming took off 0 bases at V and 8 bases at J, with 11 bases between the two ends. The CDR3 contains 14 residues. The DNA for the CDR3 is TGTGCCAGCAGCTTAGCCACGGGGGGCGATGAGCAGTTCTTC. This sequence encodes CASSLATGGDEQFF.

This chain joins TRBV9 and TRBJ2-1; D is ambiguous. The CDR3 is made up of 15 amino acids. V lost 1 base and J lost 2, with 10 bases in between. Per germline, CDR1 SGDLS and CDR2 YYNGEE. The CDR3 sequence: CASSVSQITYNEQFF. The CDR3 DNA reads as TGTGCCAGCAGCGTATCGCAGATCACCTACAATGAGCAGTTCTTC.

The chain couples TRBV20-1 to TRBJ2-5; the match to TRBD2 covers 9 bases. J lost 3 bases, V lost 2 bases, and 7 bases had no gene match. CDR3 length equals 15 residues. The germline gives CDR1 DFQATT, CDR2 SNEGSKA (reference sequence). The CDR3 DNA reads TGCAGTGCTAGAAAACCAGCGGGAGGAAAAGAGACCCAGTACTTC. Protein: CSARKPAGGKETQYF.

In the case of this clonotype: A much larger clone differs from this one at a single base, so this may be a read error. Here the CDR3 reads CATSTGLNEKLVF. The CDR3 coding sequence is TGTGCCACATCAACAGGGTTGAATGAAAAACTGGTTTTT. This chain links TRBV24-1 with TRBJ1-4; D is possibly TRBD1 (6 bases). Looked up from germline, CDR1 is KGHDR and CDR2 is SFDVKD. CDR3 length: 13 amino acids.

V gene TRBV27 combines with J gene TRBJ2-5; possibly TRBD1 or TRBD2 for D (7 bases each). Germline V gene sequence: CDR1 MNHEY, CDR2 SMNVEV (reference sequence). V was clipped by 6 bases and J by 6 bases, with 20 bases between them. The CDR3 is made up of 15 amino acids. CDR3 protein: CASSRRGGEAKTQYF. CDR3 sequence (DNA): TGTGCCAGCAGCCGCAGGGGGGGGGAGGCGAAGACCCAGTACTTC.

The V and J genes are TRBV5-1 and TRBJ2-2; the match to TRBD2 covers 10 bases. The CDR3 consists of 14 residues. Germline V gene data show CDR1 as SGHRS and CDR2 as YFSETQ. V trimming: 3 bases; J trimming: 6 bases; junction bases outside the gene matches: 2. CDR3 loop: CASSSSGSSGELFF. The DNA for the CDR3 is TGCGCCAGCAGCTCTAGCGGGAGTTCCGGGGAGCTGTTTTTT.

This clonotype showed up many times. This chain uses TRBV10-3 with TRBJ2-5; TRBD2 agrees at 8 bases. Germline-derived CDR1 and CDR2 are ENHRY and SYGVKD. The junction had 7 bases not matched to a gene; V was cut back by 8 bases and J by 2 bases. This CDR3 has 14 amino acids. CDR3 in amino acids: CAIGTAGGQETQYF. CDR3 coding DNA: TGTGCCATCGGGACGGCGGGAGGACAAGAGACCCAGTACTTC.

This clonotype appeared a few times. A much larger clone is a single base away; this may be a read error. The CDR3 region is CASSSPRVVYEQYF. The CDR3 coding sequence is TGTGCCAGCAGTTCCCCACGAGTAGTTTACGAGCAGTACTTC. The chain combines TRBV12-3 or TRBV12-4 with TRBJ2-7, with D unclear. The CDR3 has 14 residues. Trimming removed 4 bases at V and 4 bases at J, with 14 bases between.

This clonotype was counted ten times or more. The CDR3: CSASRTSRNQPQHF. In DNA form, the CDR3 reads TGCAGTGCTAGTAGGACATCGAGGAATCAGCCCCAGCATTTT. The chain carries TRBV20-1 and TRBJ1-5; D is perhaps TRBD1 (5 bases). This CDR3 is built from 14 residues. V was pared by 3 bases and J by 4 bases, with 13 bases between. Germline lookup yields CDR1 DFQATT and CDR2 SNEGSKA (reference sequence).

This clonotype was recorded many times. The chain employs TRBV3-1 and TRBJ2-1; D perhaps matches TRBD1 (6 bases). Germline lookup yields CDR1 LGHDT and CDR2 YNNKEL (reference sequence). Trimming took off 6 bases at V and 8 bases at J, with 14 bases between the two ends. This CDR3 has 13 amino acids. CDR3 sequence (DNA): TGTGCCAGCAGGGGGGCAGGGATCGATGAGCAGTTCTTC. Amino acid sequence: CASRGAGIDEQFF.

The CDR3 here is CASSLGGGLSEKLFF. The CDR3 nucleotides read TGCGCCAGCAGCTTGGGTGGGGGGCTGAGTGAAAAACTGTTTTTT. The chain employs TRBV5-1 and TRBJ1-4; perhaps TRBD1 as D (6 bases). The length of the CDR3 is 15 residues. Deletions cut 0 bases from V and 7 bases from J, with 13 bases between. Germline CDR1 reads SGHRS; CDR2 reads YFSETQ.

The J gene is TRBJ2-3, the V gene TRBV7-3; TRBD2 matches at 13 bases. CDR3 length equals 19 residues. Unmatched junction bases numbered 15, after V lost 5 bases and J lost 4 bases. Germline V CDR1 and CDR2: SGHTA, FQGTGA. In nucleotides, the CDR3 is TGTGCCAGCAGCATGGGACCGGGACTAGCGGGATACGGCGCAGATACGCAGTATTTT. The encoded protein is CASSMGPGLAGYGADTQYF. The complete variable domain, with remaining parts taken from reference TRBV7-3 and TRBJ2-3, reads GAGVSQTPSNKVTEKGKYVELRCDPISGHTALYWYRQSLGQGPEFLIYFQGTGAADDSGLPNDRFFAVRPEGSVSTLKIQRTERGDSAVYLCASSMGPGLAGYGADTQYFGPGTRLTVL.

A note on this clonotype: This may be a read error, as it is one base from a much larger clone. The CDR3 bases are TGTGCCGGCATTCCGGGACAGACTCAAGAGACCCAGTACTTC. Its protein is CAGIPGQTQETQYF. The rearrangement uses TRBV2 and TRBJ2-5, with 7 bases identical to TRBD1. The germline gives CDR1 SNHLY, CDR2 FYNNEI. Losses at the gene ends were 11 bases for V and 2 bases for J; bases not matched to a gene: 11. The CDR3 totals 14 residues.

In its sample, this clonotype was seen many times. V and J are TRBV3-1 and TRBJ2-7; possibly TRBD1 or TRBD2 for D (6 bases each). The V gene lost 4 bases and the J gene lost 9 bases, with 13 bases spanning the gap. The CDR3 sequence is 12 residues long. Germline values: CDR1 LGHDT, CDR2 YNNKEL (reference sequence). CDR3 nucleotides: TGTGCCAGCAGCCCCGAAGGGGGAGGGCAGTACTTC. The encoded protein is CASSPEGGGQYF.

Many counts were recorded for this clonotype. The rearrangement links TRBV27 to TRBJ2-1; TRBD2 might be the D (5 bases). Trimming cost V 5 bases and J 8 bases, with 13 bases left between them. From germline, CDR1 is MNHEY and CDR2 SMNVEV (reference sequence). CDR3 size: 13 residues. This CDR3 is CASSGTRIDEQFF. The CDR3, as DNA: TGTGCCAGCAGTGGCACTAGGATCGATGAGCAGTTCTTC.

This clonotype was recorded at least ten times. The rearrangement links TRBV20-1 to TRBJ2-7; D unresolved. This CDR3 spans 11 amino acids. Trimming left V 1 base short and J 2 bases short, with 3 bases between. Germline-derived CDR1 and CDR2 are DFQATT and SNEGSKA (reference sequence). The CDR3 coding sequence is TGCAGTGCTAGAGTTCCCTACGAGCAGTACTTC. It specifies CSARVPYEQYF.

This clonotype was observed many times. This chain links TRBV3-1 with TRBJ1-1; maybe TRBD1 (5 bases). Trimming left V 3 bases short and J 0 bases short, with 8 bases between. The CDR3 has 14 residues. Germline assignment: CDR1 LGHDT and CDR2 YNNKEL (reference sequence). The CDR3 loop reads CASSHRVMNTEAFF. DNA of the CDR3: TGTGCCAGCAGCCACAGGGTCATGAACACTGAAGCTTTCTTT.

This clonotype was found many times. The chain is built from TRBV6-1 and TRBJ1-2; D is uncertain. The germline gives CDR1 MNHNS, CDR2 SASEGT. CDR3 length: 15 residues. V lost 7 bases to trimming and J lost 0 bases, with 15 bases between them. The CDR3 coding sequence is TGTGCCAGCATATCGACGACTGGGACTAACTATGGCTACACCTTC. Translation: CASISTTGTNYGYTF.

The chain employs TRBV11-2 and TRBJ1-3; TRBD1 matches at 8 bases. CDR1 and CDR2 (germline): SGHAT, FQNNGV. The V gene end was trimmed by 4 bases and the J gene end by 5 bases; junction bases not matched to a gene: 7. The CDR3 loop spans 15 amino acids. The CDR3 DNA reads TGTGCCAGCAGCTCCCCCAGGGGGCATCGAAACACCATATATTTT. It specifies CASSSPRGHRNTIYF.